This T cell receptor (beta chain) appears in the sequencing data of a study of T cells after yellow fever vaccination. CDR1 is DFQATT, CDR2 SNEGSKA, per germline (reference sequence). This CDR3 has 13 amino acids. V lost 5 bases, J lost 3 bases, and 13 bases lay in between. General observations from the study: Some clonotypes were seen in both the CD4 and the CD8 compartments. These made up a small share and likely arose from convergent recombination. Though it reached lower strength, the secondary response hit its peak faster, day 5 versus 15.

TCRdb redid the calling of the 5' RACE reads with MiXCR, one entry per CDR3 protein. The sample yields some 300,000 distinct CDR3 sequences, about 10% seen once. About this clonotype itself: Its antigen is not identified.

The V gene is TRBV20-1, the J gene TRBJ2-5, with D uncertain. The sequencing used CD4+ T cells sorted from PBMCs, collected 5 days after the yellow fever booster vaccination. The sequence was collected from a man aged 18 to 29 who received the YFV17D yellow fever vaccine. This CDR3 is CSAGPTGKETQYF. CDR3 DNA: TGCAGTGCTGGACCGACTGGAAAAGAGACCCAGTACTTC.